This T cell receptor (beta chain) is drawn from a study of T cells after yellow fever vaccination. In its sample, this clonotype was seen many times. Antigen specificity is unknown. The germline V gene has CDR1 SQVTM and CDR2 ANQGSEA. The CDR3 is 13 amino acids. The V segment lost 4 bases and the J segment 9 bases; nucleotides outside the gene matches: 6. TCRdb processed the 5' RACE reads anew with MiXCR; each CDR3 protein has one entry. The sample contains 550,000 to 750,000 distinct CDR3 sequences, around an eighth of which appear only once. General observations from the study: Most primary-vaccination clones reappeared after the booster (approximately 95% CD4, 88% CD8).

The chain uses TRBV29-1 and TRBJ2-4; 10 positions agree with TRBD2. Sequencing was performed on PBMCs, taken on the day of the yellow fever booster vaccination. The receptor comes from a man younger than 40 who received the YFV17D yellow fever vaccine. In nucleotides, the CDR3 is TGCAGCGTTGTGGCTAGCGGGAGCGTCATTCAGTACTTC. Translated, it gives CSVVASGSVIQYF.